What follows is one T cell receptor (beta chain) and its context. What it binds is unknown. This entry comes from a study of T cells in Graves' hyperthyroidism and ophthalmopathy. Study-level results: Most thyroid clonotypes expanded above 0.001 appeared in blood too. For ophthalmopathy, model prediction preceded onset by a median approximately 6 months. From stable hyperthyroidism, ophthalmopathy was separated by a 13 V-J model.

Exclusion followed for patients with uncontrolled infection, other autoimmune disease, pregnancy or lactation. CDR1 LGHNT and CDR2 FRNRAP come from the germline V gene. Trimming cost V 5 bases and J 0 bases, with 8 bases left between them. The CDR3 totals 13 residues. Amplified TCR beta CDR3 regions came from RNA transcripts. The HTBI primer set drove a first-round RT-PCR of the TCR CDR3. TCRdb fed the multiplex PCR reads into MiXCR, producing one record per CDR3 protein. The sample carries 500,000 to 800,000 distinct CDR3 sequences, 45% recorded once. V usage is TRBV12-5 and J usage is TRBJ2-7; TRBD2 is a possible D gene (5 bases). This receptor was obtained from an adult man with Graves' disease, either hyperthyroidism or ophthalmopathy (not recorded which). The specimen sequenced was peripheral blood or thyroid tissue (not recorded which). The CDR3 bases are TGTGCTAGTGGTCACCGGGACTCCTACGAGCAGTACTTC. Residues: CASGHRDSYEQYF.